The 5 T cell receptor beta chains in this list originate from one sample, sequenced in a study of CD4 T cells in relation to SARS-CoV-2 and coronaviruses. Generated by immunoSEQ multiplex PCR, the TCRdb table keeps only in-frame clones and is missing some. This table holds 25,000 or so clones, about 76% found once. No antigens are known for them. Unexposed donor CD4+ T cells date from about 2010-2019, before the COVID-19 pandemic. CD4+ T cells were isolated from the cells after around 9 days of culture. The material sequenced was CD4+ T cells from PBMCs, cultured in vitro. The receptors stem from a human donor in good health.

The chain carries TRBV6-2 or TRBV6-3 and TRBJ1-1; D is uncertain. The CDR3 loop spans 12 amino acids. V lost 1 base to trimming and J lost 3 bases, with 3 bases between them. The germline CDR1 and CDR2 sequences are MNHEY and SVGEGT. In DNA, the CDR3 is TGTGCCAGCAGTTACTTGGACACTGAAGCTTTCTTT. This encodes CASSYLDTEAFF.

This clone was found once. V usage is TRBV6-2 or TRBV6-3 and J usage is TRBJ2-2; TRBD2 aligns across 7 bases. V trimming: 6 bases; J trimming: 7 bases; junction bases outside the gene matches: 5. The germline CDR1 and CDR2 sequences are MNHEY and SVGEGT. CDR3 length equals 13 residues. The CDR3 here is CASSDRGVGELFF. The DNA for the CDR3 is TGTGCCAGCAGCGATCGGGGGGTCGGGGAGCTGTTTTTT.

The rearrangement uses TRBV27 and TRBJ2-1; no clear D gene. Germline CDR1 MNHEY, CDR2 SMNVEV (reference sequence). The CDR3 totals 16 residues. Trimming cost V 3 bases and J 4 bases, with 16 bases left between them. Here the CDR3 reads CASSFEVGRPYNEQFF. As DNA, the CDR3 is TGTGCCAGCAGTTTCGAGGTCGGCCGCCCTTACAATGAGCAGTTCTTC.

The rearrangement links TRBV7-9 to TRBJ1-2, with 8 bases lining up with TRBD1. The CDR3 covers 14 residues. V shed 5 bases and J 2 bases; nucleotides not matched to a gene: 4. In germline, CDR1 is SEHNR, CDR2 FQNEAQ (reference sequence). CDR3 DNA: TGTGCCAGCAGCCAAACAGGGGGGAACTATGGCTACACCTTC. Its translation is CASSQTGGNYGYTF.

This chain uses TRBV11-3 with TRBJ1-1; no definite D call. Per the germline V gene, CDR1 is SGHNT and CDR2 is YENEEA. CDR3 length equals 13 residues. Between the trimmed V and J ends, which lost 5 bases and 4 bases, there was a span of 11 bases. CDR3 protein: CASSTIFGTEAFF. The CDR3 nucleotides read TGTGCCAGCAGCACTATTTTTGGCACTGAAGCTTTCTTT.